This T cell receptor (beta chain) was retrieved from a study of blood T cell repertoires in COVID-19. The CDR3 sequence is 14 residues long. With V trimmed by 5 bases and J by 2 bases, 4 bases remained unmatched. Germline V gene data show CDR1 as MGHRA and CDR2 as YSYEKL. Clones were sequenced by immunoSEQ multiplex PCR, and TCRdb holds only the in-frame ones, with some missing. The sample includes tens of thousands of clones, around 80% of them seen just once. V gene TRBV4-1 combines with J gene TRBJ2-3; TRBD1 matches 7 bases. What was sequenced was peripheral blood. This receptor was identified in a man aged 50 to 59 with COVID-19, enrolled during active disease. CDR3 nucleotide sequence: TGCGCCAGCAGCGGGACAGCCACCACAGATACGCAGTATTTT. It is translated as CASSGTATTDTQYF.